In this sample, the clone carrying this TCR beta chain turned up many times. What it binds is unknown. The CDR3 has 14 amino acids. Germline CDR1 DFQATT, CDR2 SNEGSKA (reference sequence). The ends lost 6 bases at V and 8 bases at J; junction bases unmatched: 8. Using a J-beta primer mix together with a sample-barcoded 5' primer, a second PCR was run for about 6 to 12 cycles. A template-switch adaptor that had 12 random nucleotides put a tag on each cDNA molecule. Each CDR3 protein gets one entry after TCRdb re-called the 5' RACE reads with MiXCR. The data hold hundreds of thousands of distinct CDR3 sequences, with more than 25% observed a single time. This specimen comes from a study of blood T cells in healthy people across ages. Findings of the study overall: It was not possible, with unsorted PBMCs, to conclusively compare naive and antigen-experienced cells.

Total RNA amounts of at least 5 micrograms were extracted per sample. This clonotype was obtained from a woman older than 75 in good health. The sequenced sample consisted of blood. V usage is TRBV20-1 and J usage is TRBJ2-1; TRBD1 aligns across 12 bases. The CDR3 protein is CSASPGTGGDEQFF. The CDR3 DNA reads TGCAGTGCGAGCCCCGGGACAGGGGGCGATGAGCAGTTCTTC.